This TCR beta chain was profiled in a study of monozygotic twins with inflammatory bowel disease. Study findings and constraints: Individual T cell subtypes were not distinguishable.

A 6-nucleotide sample barcode was carried by the UMIs, which template switching added. TCRdb reprocessed the 5' RACE reads, with one entry per CDR3 protein and no DNA. The data include some 190,000 distinct CDR3 sequences; the top ten clones carry around 7.6%. For every donor, one blood sample of about 2.5 ml was drawn. As concerns this clonotype: Its antigen is still unknown.

Germline lookup yields CDR1 SNHLY and CDR2 FYNNEI. The CDR3 runs to 13 residues. This TCR derives from a human donor with ulcerative colitis or Crohn's disease, or a healthy co-twin of an affected twin (not recorded which). The chain employs TRBV2 and TRBJ2-7; lacking DNA, the TRBD2 call made by TCRdb goes unchecked. The sample comprised blood. CDR3 loop: CASIAGGYHEQYF.